This T cell receptor beta chain is drawn from a study of CD8 T cells in ankylosing spondylitis. This clonotype occurred many times. Its specificity is not known. Per germline, CDR1 SGHRS and CDR2 YFSETQ. The CDR3 runs to 15 residues. V was clipped by 4 bases and J by 2 bases, with 16 bases between them. TCRdb reanalysed the 5' RACE reads using MiXCR and keeps one entry per CDR3 protein. The table records under 200,000 distinct CDR3 sequences, approximately 10% of them present only once. Regarding the study as a whole: Reactive arthritis synovial fluid and blood were previously reported to contain some motif variants. As reported, disease-linked clones showed significant enrichment in matched ankylosing spondylitis synovial fluid.

The rearrangement uses TRBV5-1 and TRBJ2-7; D possibly corresponds to TRBD1 (7 bases). Sequenced sample: blood, either unsorted or a sorted T cell fraction (not recorded which). The sequence came from a male donor with ankylosing spondylitis or in good health (not recorded which). The CDR3 nucleotides are TGCGCCAGCAGCCCCCAGGGGGGTTATCCCTACGAGCAGTACTTC. Translating gives CASSPQGGYPYEQYF.